This T cell receptor beta chain emerged from a study of cytomegalovirus exposure and HLA in healthy donors. Measured with immunoSEQ multiplex PCR; TCRdb has only the in-frame clones, and not every one. Here the sample spans approximately 230,000 clones, more than 85% being singletons. This CDR3 region has 15 residues. V was pared by 3 bases and J by 3 bases, with 6 bases of the junction left unmatched. Germline CDR1 and CDR2: SGHDT and YYEEEE. The V and J genes are TRBV5-6 and TRBJ2-1; 7 nucleotides agree with TRBD1. The specimen sequenced was PBMCs. This receptor was taken from a man aged 18 to 30 in good health and CMV-seropositive. The CDR3 sequence: CASSYLQGLYNEQFF. For the CDR3, the DNA is TGTGCCAGCAGCTACCTACAGGGGCTCTACAATGAGCAGTTCTTC.